This T cell receptor beta chain appears in the sequencing data of a study of a mutant IDH1 vaccine in newly diagnosed glioma. Study information: The sex distribution of treated patients was approximately 62% male and 37.5% female, with a mean age of approximately 40 years. Earlier care involved radiotherapy, temozolomide, or both, and the majority received both.

Using immunoSEQ multiplex PCR, the repertoire was profiled, and TCRdb retains in-frame clones only, with some absent. The sample lists around 64,000 clones, around 88% occurring once. As to time point: baseline, week 1 (first vaccination visit). Treatment specified: pre-vaccination baseline after standard-of-care therapy. This specimen was peripheral blood mononuclear cells (PBMCs), taken from a glioma patient treated with radiotherapy, temozolomide or both. The sequence derives from a woman under 30 with glioma. Some clones in this sample may be carry-over from other donors' samples.

The CDR3 loop reads CASSLWSAQETQYF. The CDR3 nucleotides read TGTGCCAGCAGCTTGTGGTCGGCTCAAGAGACCCAGTACTTC. The rearrangement uses TRBV5-6 and TRBJ2-5; D remains ambiguous. CDR3 length equals 14 residues. The ends were cut back, 1 base at V and 2 bases at J, with 9 bases in the middle. CDR1 and CDR2 (germline): SGHDT, YYEEEE.